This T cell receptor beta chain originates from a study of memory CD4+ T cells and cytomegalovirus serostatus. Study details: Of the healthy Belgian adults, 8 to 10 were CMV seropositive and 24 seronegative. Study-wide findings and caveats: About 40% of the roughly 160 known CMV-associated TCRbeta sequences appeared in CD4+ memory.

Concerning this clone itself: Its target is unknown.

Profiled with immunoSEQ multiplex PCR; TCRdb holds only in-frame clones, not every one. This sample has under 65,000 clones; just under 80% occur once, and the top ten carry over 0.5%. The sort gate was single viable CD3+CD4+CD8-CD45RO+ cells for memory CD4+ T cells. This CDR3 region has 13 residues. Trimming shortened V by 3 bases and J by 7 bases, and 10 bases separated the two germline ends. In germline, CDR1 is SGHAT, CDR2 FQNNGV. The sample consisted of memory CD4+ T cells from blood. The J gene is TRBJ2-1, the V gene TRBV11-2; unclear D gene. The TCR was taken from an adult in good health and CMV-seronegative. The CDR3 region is CASSLSYSNEQFF. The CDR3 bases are TGTGCCAGCAGCTTGTCCTATTCGAATGAGCAGTTCTTC.